A single sample is the source of the 27 T cell receptor beta chains below, sequenced in a study of cytomegalovirus exposure and HLA in healthy donors. Amplification used 60 Vbeta primers and 13 Jbeta primers. The protocol was immunoSEQ multiplex PCR, while the TCRdb copy is restricted to in-frame clones and leaves out a portion. Altogether about 160,000 clones are present, around 78% being singletons, with the ten largest covering 3% to 3.5%. Sample: PBMCs. The receptors derive from a woman between 35 and 50 years old in good health and CMV-seronegative.

The rearrangement uses TRBV5-1 and TRBJ1-3; a weak D match, TRBD1 (6 bases). V was pared by 0 bases and J by 0 bases, with 10 bases between. This CDR3 contains 16 residues. Germline V gene sequence: CDR1 SGHRS, CDR2 YFSETQ. Here the CDR3 reads CASSLDRANSGNTIYF. Written as DNA, the CDR3 is TGCGCCAGCAGCTTGGACAGGGCAAACTCTGGAAACACCATATATTTT.

The chain employs TRBV9 and TRBJ2-5, with 10 positions matching TRBD1. Trimming removed 3 bases from V and 4 bases from J; junction bases left unmatched: 9. The CDR3 consists of 16 residues. Looked up from germline, CDR1 is SGDLS and CDR2 is YYNGEE. CDR3 sequence reads: CASSEHRDRGLETQYF. CDR3 nucleotide sequence: TGTGCCAGCAGCGAACACCGGGACAGGGGTTTAGAGACCCAGTACTTC.

This chain joins TRBV5-4 and TRBJ2-3; D remains ambiguous. CDR1 SGHNT and CDR2 YYREEE come from the germline V gene (reference sequence). V shed 0 bases and J shed 0 bases, with 11 bases lying between them. This CDR3 has 16 residues. This chain's CDR3 is CASSLDGPTSTDTQYF. The CDR3 coding sequence is TGTGCCAGCAGCTTGGACGGTCCCACTAGCACAGATACGCAGTATTTT. The complete variable domain, with remaining parts taken from reference TRBV5-4 and TRBJ2-3, reads ETGVTQSPTHLIKTRGQQVTLRCSSQSGHNTVSWYQQALGQGPQFIFQYYREEENGRGNFPPRFSGLQFPNYSSELNVNALELDDSALYLCASSLDGPTSTDTQYFGPGTRLTVL.

The CDR3 DNA reads as TGTGCCAGCAGTCAACCCGGGACAGGGCTCTACGAGCAGTACTTC. It is translated as CASSQPGTGLYEQYF. The rearrangement joins TRBV28 to TRBJ2-7; 9 bases are shared with TRBD1. From germline, CDR1 is MDHEN and CDR2 SYDVKM. The CDR3 consists of 15 residues. The V segment lost 5 bases and the J segment 3 bases; nucleotides outside the gene matches: 8.

This clone appeared a single time. V gene TRBV5-1 combines with J gene TRBJ1-1, with D hard to call. The CDR3 totals 16 residues. V was pared by 4 bases and J by 0 bases, with 16 bases between. CDR1 SGHRS and CDR2 YFSETQ come from the germline V gene. The CDR3 reads CASSQENPVMNTEAFF. DNA of the CDR3: TGCGCCAGCAGCCAGGAAAACCCCGTTATGAACACTGAAGCTTTCTTT.

The J gene is TRBJ1-2, the V gene TRBV7-9; 10 bases agree with TRBD1. Losses at the gene ends were 3 bases for V and 4 bases for J; bases not matched to a gene: 8. This CDR3 contains 16 residues. Germline V gene lookup returns CDR1 SEHNR and CDR2 FQNEAQ (reference sequence). CDR3 in DNA: TGTGCCAGCAGCTTTGAGACAGGGGGCTGGAGCTATGGCTACACCTTC. Encoded protein: CASSFETGGWSYGYTF.

The V gene is TRBV6-1, the J gene TRBJ2-2, with D perhaps matching TRBD1 (5 bases). The V gene lost 2 bases and the J gene lost 1 base, with 11 bases spanning the gap. CDR1 MNHNS and CDR2 SASEGT come from the germline V gene. This CDR3 contains 16 residues. For the CDR3, the DNA is TGTGCCAGCAGTGAACAGGGCTATAGGAACACCGGGGAGCTGTTTTTT. Its protein product is CASSEQGYRNTGELFF.

CDR3 bases: TGTGCCAGCAGCATCGGACAGGGTATTACCTACGAGCAGTACTTC. Protein product: CASSIGQGITYEQYF. The rearrangement uses TRBV9 and TRBJ2-7; TRBD1 matches at 8 bases. CDR3 length equals 15 residues. CDR1 is SGDLS and CDR2 is YYNGEE in the germline V gene. J lost 2 bases, V lost 4 bases, and 8 bases had no gene match.

This clone turned up a few times. The CDR3 is CASSELKRGAAYEQYF. CDR3 sequence (DNA): TGCGCCAGCAGTGAGCTTAAGCGGGGGGCCGCCTACGAGCAGTACTTC. The rearrangement links TRBV10-1 to TRBJ2-7; 9 bases match TRBD2. The ends lost 2 bases at V and 2 bases at J; junction bases unmatched: 7. The CDR3 is 16 residues long. Germline V gene sequence: CDR1 WNHNN, CDR2 SYGVQD (reference sequence).

This clone was observed a single time. The CDR3 sequence is CASTPGVAGSNEQFF. CDR3 sequence (DNA): TGTGCCAGTACCCCGGGGGTAGCGGGGTCCAATGAGCAGTTCTTC. The rearrangement links TRBV19 to TRBJ2-1, with 8 bases lining up with TRBD2. V shed 7 bases, J shed 6 bases, and the junction held 11 bases outside the gene matches. The CDR3 has 15 amino acids. Germline-derived CDR1 and CDR2 are LNHDA and SQIVND (reference sequence).

This clone was picked up many times. CDR3 DNA sequence: TGTGCCAGTAGACGGACAGGGGGGCTGTATCGTATGAACACTGAAGCTTTCTTT. Translated, it gives CASRRTGGLYRMNTEAFF. The chain uses TRBV19 and TRBJ1-1; 10 bases line up with TRBD1. Trimming removed 6 bases from V and 0 bases from J; junction bases left unmatched: 13. The CDR3 consists of 18 residues. In germline, CDR1 is LNHDA, CDR2 SQIVND (reference sequence).

J is TRBJ2-5 and V is TRBV25-1; 12 nucleotides align to TRBD1. V was clipped by 2 bases and J by 4 bases; unmatched bases: 5. The CDR3 loop spans 16 amino acids. The germline CDR1 and CDR2 sequences are MGHDK and SYGVNS. CDR3 sequence: CASSEGGTGGGETQYF. The CDR3 nucleotides read TGTGCCAGCAGTGAAGGAGGGACAGGGGGCGGAGAGACCCAGTACTTC. The full variable domain, completed using reference TRBV25-1 and TRBJ2-5, is EADIYQTPRYLVIGTGKKITLECSQTMGHDKMYWYQQDPGMELHLIHYSYGVNSTEKGDLSSESTVSRIRTEHFPLTLESARPSHTSQYLCASSEGGTGGGETQYFGPGTRLLVL.

This clone was counted only a few times. The chain recombines TRBV4-1 with TRBJ1-2, with D possibly being TRBD1 (5 bases). From germline, CDR1 is MGHRA and CDR2 YSYEKL. V gave up 0 bases and J gave up 8 bases, with 16 bases separating them. The CDR3 totals 15 residues. Here the CDR3 reads CASSQDPQGVRGYTF. Written as DNA, the CDR3 is TGCGCCAGCAGCCAAGACCCCCAAGGGGTGCGAGGCTACACCTTC.

The chain employs TRBV6-5 and TRBJ2-3; a weak D match, TRBD2 (5 bases). V lost 6 bases to trimming and J lost 6 bases, with 19 bases between them. CDR1 is MNHEY, CDR2 SVGAGI, per germline. This CDR3 has 15 residues. CDR3 in DNA: TGTGCCAGCAGCTCCCCGGTGGGCTCGGGGGATACGCAGTATTTT. Translating gives CASSSPVGSGDTQYF.

V is TRBV5-5 and J is TRBJ1-1, with a weak D call TRBD1 (5 bases). The V end was cut by 0 bases, the J end by 4 bases, with 10 bases between. The CDR3 loop spans 14 amino acids. Looked up from germline, CDR1 is SGHKS and CDR2 is YYEKEE (reference sequence). In nucleotides, the CDR3 is TGTGCCAGCAGCTTGGGTCAGGGAGGCACTGAAGCTTTCTTT. The encoded protein is CASSLGQGGTEAFF.

This clone was observed a single time. The CDR3 coding sequence is TGTGCCAGCAGGAAACAGGACCTGAACACTGAAGCTTTCTTT. It encodes CASRKQDLNTEAFF. The V call is TRBV2, the J call TRBJ1-1; maybe TRBD1 (5 bases). Germline lookup yields CDR1 SNHLY and CDR2 FYNNEI. The CDR3 runs to 14 residues. V lost 6 bases and J 0 bases, leaving 11 bases between the germline ends.

This sequence joins TRBV6-5 and TRBJ2-3, with a possible D match to TRBD2 (6 bases). Germline V gene data show CDR1 as MNHEY and CDR2 as SVGAGI. V shed 5 bases and J shed 6 bases, with 18 bases lying between them. This CDR3 spans 15 amino acids. CDR3 residues: CASSPRTGTPDTQYF. In nucleotides, the CDR3 is TGTGCCAGCAGTCCTAGGACTGGGACTCCGGATACGCAGTATTTT.

The rearrangement uses TRBV7-8 and TRBJ1-6, with TRBD1 as a possible D gene (6 bases). This CDR3 contains 14 residues. Looked up from germline, CDR1 is SGHVS and CDR2 is FQNEAQ. Trimming shortened V by 1 base and J by 9 bases, and 10 bases separated the two germline ends. CDR3 DNA: TGTGCCAGCAGCTTAGACAGGGTGGGTTCACCCCTCCACTTT. Translated, it gives CASSLDRVGSPLHF.

A note on this clone: Distinct nucleotide sequences in the sample also encode this CDR3. J is TRBJ2-3 and V is TRBV7-9; 8 bases align to TRBD2. The CDR3 length is 14 residues. Looked up from germline, CDR1 is SEHNR and CDR2 is FQNEAQ (reference sequence). V lost 5 bases, J lost 0 bases, and 1 base stayed unmatched. The CDR3 sequence: CASSPGGSTDTQYF. CDR3 in DNA: TGTGCCAGCAGCCCGGGGGGGAGCACAGATACGCAGTATTTT.

This clone was picked up a small number of times. The V call is TRBV2, the J call TRBJ2-5, with TRBD1 identical over 9 bases. Losses at the gene ends were 6 bases for V and 5 bases for J; bases not matched to a gene: 1. The V gene's germline CDR1 is SNHLY and CDR2 FYNNEI. The CDR3 sequence is 12 residues long. As DNA, the CDR3 is TGTGCCAGCAGGGACAGGGGTGAGACCCAGTACTTC. This codes for CASRDRGETQYF.

This sequence joins TRBV5-1 and TRBJ2-5; 14 nucleotides line up with TRBD2. CDR1 SGHRS and CDR2 YFSETQ come from the germline V gene. Trimming cost V 3 bases and J 5 bases; bases outside gene matches: 6. This CDR3 has 16 amino acids. The CDR3 region is CASSSRLAGGPETQYF. In DNA, the CDR3 is TGCGCCAGCAGCTCCCGACTAGCGGGGGGGCCGGAGACCCAGTACTTC.

A few counts support this clone. This chain uses TRBV19 with TRBJ1-2; TRBD1 aligns across 9 bases. With 5 bases clipped from V and 4 bases from J, the junction kept 5 bases outside the gene matches. CDR3 length: 14 amino acids. Germline lookup yields CDR1 LNHDA and CDR2 SQIVND (reference sequence). The CDR3 DNA sequence: TGTGCCAGTAGTGCGACAGGGGGGGTCTATGGCTACACCTTC. Its protein product is CASSATGGVYGYTF.

The rearrangement uses TRBV7-8 and TRBJ2-6; 8 nucleotides match TRBD1. V dropped 0 bases and J dropped 6; count of bases not matched to a gene: 13. The CDR3 loop spans 19 amino acids. Germline lookup yields CDR1 SGHVS and CDR2 FQNEAQ. CDR3 region: CASSLAAIARGRMANVLTF. CDR3 nucleotide sequence: TGTGCCAGCAGCTTAGCGGCGATTGCCAGGGGGCGAATGGCCAACGTCCTGACTTTC. Looking up the rest from reference TRBV7-8 and TRBJ2-6 gives the full variable domain: GAGVSQSPRYKVAKRGQDVALRCDPISGHVSLFWYQQALGQGPEFLTYFQNEAQLDKSGLPSDRFFAERPEGSVSTLKIQRTQQEDSAVYLCASSLAAIARGRMANVLTFGAGSRLTVL.

The rearrangement joins TRBV5-6 to TRBJ1-2, with D hard to call. CDR3 size: 13 residues. The V and J ends lost 5 bases and 7 bases respectively, with 15 bases between them. CDR1 and CDR2 from the germline V gene are SGHDT and YYEEEE. CDR3 bases: TGTGCCAGCAGTTACGGGAGGGTTTCTGGCTACACCTTC. As protein: CASSYGRVSGYTF. Supplemented by reference TRBV5-6 and TRBJ1-2, the full variable domain reads DAGVTQSPTHLIKTRGQQVTLRCSPKSGHDTVSWYQQALGQGPQFIFQYYEEEERQRGNFPDRFSGHQFPNYSSELNVNALLLGDSALYLCASSYGRVSGYTFGSGTRLTVV.

The genes are TRBV28 and TRBJ2-7; 9 bases fit TRBD1. This CDR3 region has 12 residues. Unmatched junction bases numbered 10, after V lost 7 bases and J lost 12 bases. Germline CDR1 MDHEN, CDR2 SYDVKM. The CDR3, as DNA: TGTGCCAGCACAATAACCGGGACAGGGTGGTACTTC. Amino acid sequence: CASTITGTGWYF. Combining the CDR3 with reference TRBV28 and TRBJ2-7 gives the whole variable domain DVKVTQSSRYLVKRTGEKVFLECVQDMDHENMFWYRQDPGLGLRLIYFSYDVKMKEKGDIPEGYSVSREKKERFSLILESASTNQTSMYLCASTITGTGWYFGPGTRLTVT.

This sequence joins TRBV6-5 and TRBJ2-3; 10 bases line up with TRBD1. CDR1 is MNHEY and CDR2 is SVGAGI in the germline V gene. The trim removed 1 base at V and 4 bases at J, leaving 5 bases unmatched. The CDR3 is 16 amino acids. Here the CDR3 DNA reads TGTGCCAGCAGTTACTGGACAGGGGGGCGGGCAGATACGCAGTATTTT. Translation: CASSYWTGGRADTQYF.

This clone was found a few times. V gene TRBV9 combines with J gene TRBJ2-6, with TRBD2 as a possible D gene (5 bases). Germline V gene data show CDR1 as SGDLS and CDR2 as YYNGEE. The CDR3 runs to 15 residues. V lost 3 bases and J 5 bases, leaving 12 bases between the germline ends. The CDR3 DNA sequence: TGTGCCAGCAGCGCGACGGCCGGGAGGGCCAACGTCCTGACTTTC. It codes for CASSATAGRANVLTF.